The subject of this entry is one T cell receptor beta chain. Its antigen is not known. Germline V gene data show CDR1 as SNHLY and CDR2 as FYNNEI. Trimming cost V 6 bases and J 9 bases, with 12 bases left between them. The CDR3 spans 12 residues. The sample is drawn from a study of PD-1 blockade in classical Hodgkin lymphoma. Study information: Intravenous infusions of nivolumab 3 mg/kg reached patients every 2 weeks. Study-wide results and limits: Newly diagnosed and completely responding patients shared comparable baseline diversity. At C4D1, TCR diversity had climbed significantly for CD4+ cells, though not for CD8+ cells. Relapsed/refractory patients reportedly had lower baseline diversity than newly diagnosed patients.

The time point is: cycle 4 day 1 (C4D1), after less than 7 weeks of nivolumab. Every one of the patients relapsed after autologous stem cell transplantation (brentuximab vedotin exposure was variable). Sequencing used immunoSEQ multiplex PCR; TCRdb keeps in-frame clones, though not all of them. The table has roughly 100,000 clones, roughly 90% seen once. This chain joins TRBV2 and TRBJ1-5, with D hard to call. This TCR came from a human donor with classical Hodgkin lymphoma. The material sequenced was peripheral blood mononuclear cells (PBMCs), taken before the fourth cycle of nivolumab. The CDR3 sequence is CASRAPGGPQHF. The CDR3 DNA reads as TGTGCCAGCAGGGCTCCGGGAGGGCCCCAGCATTTT.